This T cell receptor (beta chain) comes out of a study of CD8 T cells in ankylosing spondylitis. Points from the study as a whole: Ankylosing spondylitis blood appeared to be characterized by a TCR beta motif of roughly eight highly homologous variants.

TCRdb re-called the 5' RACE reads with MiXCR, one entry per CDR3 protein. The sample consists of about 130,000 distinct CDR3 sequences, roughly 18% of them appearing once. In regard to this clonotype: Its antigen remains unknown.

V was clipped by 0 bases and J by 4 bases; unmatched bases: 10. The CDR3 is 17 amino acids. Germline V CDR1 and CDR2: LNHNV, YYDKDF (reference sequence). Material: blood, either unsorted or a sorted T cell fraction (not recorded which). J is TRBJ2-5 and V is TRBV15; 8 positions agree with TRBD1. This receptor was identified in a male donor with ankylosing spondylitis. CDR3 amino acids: CATSREPTWTGRETQYF. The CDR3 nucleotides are TGTGCCACCAGCAGAGAACCCACCTGGACAGGGCGAGAGACCCAGTACTTC.